Here is one TCR beta chain with its context. Its binding antigen is unknown. No much larger clonotype is one base removed from it; base qualities were not supplied. This sample was sequenced with an Illumina NovaSeq 6000. TCRalpha and TCRbeta cDNA libraries were built by 5'RACE with constant-segment primers, adding sample barcodes and unique molecular identifiers. Trizol reagent was used to extract RNA from every sample. Libraries were amplified in two PCR steps, with a second sample barcode and Illumina TruSeq adapters added in the second step. Sequencing of libraries was performed on an Illumina NovaSeq with 2 x 150 bp paired-end reads. Per the authors' processing: Demultiplexing of reads and collapsing into UMI-guided consensus sequences were performed with migec v1.2.7. Using mixcr v2.1.11, UMI consensuses were aligned to TRA and TRB V and J templates and then assembled into clonotypes. A clonotype was counted as expanded or contracted only when both edgeR and NoisET called the clonotype significant, with the noise models trained on biological replicates. For edgeR calls, the thresholds were a false discovery rate-adjusted p below 0.01 and a log2 fold-change of 1. As an exploratory analysis of dynamics, max-normalized trajectories of the 1000 most abundant clonotypes were examined by PCA with hierarchical clustering. Each responding clone was given a CD4 or CD8 phenotype based on the CD4+ and CD8+ repertoires, which had been sequenced separately. Through fastp at Q25 and MiXCR, TCRdb rebuilt clones from the public reads, retaining in-frame beta chains. Every CDR3 protein is listed once, alongside the most common genes and DNA of its rows. What appears here as the V and J calls and clone size reflects TCRdb's work, not the paper's. The table for this sample lists approximately 450,000 distinct CDR3 sequences; 15% to 20% of them were counted only once. The ten largest make up 12% of the sample.

The sample comes from a study of T-cell memory formation after mild COVID-19 listed by TCRdb under 2021. For the study in its entirety: TCR sequence clusters from the two donors were found to be largely donor specific. Two young, previously healthy adult volunteers, one female and one male, were included in the cohort. In a couple of donors, T-cell clones that expanded and contracted after mild COVID-19 were tracked by sequencing TCRalpha and TCRbeta repertoires over time. What the authors observed across the whole study: The second-wave clones that peaked on day 37 were not confirmed to be SARS-CoV-2 specific. The study covered only a couple of mild cases, and larger cohorts including severe cases with pre-infection samples were considered necessary. Some responding clones were detected in pre-infection memory, suggesting pre-existing cross-reactive memory T cells joined the SARS-CoV-2 response. Balanced CD4/CD8 phenotypes were observed for clones contracting from day 15 to 85, whereas a bias towards CD4+ was observed for a second wave of clones expanding from day 15 to 37. Contracting CD4+ clones turned up mainly in the CM and EM memory subsets, whereas EMRA was where CD8+ clones were enriched.

Ficoll-Paque density gradient centrifugation was used to isolate PBMCs. This TCR was recovered from an adult woman who had mild COVID-19 (a few samples of this study predate the infection). The sample titles of this study are shuffled in the database, so cell type and time point are left out; the donor was told from shared clones. The material sequenced was PBMCs or a T cell subset sorted from them (not recorded which).

CDR3 region: CASSDRGAVRYEQYF. Read as DNA, the sequence is TGTGCCAGCAGTGACCGAGGGGCAGTTCGGTACGAGCAGTACTTC. Recombination linked TRBV25-1 to TRBJ2-7; the D gene is possibly TRBD1 or TRBD2, each agreeing over 5 bases. Taken from the germline V gene, the CDR1 and CDR2 loops are MGHDK and SYGVNS. V is cut by 3 bases and J by 4 bases, and the space between the germline ends is 16 bases. From its cysteine to its phenylalanine, the CDR3 spans 15 amino acids. Only CDR3 DNA remains: 45 bases, in frame from the first base.